This T cell receptor beta chain derives from a study of CD8 T cells in Susac syndrome. General study results and limits: It was acknowledged by the study that relatively few individuals were included in its TCR sequencing and HLA analysis.

RNA, at about 0.45 to 1 ug, was reverse transcribed with random hexamers. Amplification of TCR beta CDR3 across 54 Vbeta and 13 Jbeta was performed with immunoSEQ multiplex PCR. A single record per CDR3 protein comes from TCRdb applying MiXCR to the immunoSEQ multiplex PCR reads. The data show 150,000 to 200,000 distinct CDR3 sequences, with around 94% seen just once and roughly 0.15% held by the top ten. V was shortened by 5 bases and J by 5 bases, with 10 bases between the two germline ends. This CDR3 comprises 13 residues. Comments on this clonotype: No antigen is known for it.

TCR beta sequencing was performed on blood CD8+ and CD4+ T cells. The individuals used as controls were healthy donors who had been matched for both age and sex. The sequencing input was CD4+ T cells from PBMCs. The genes are TRBV12-3 or TRBV12-4 and TRBJ1-5; D is undetermined. The sequence derives from a human donor in good health. CDR3 nucleotides: TGTGCCAGCAGTCTCTCGGGGTATCAGCCCCAGCATTTT. Its protein is CASSLSGYQPQHF.